The sequence of this T cell receptor beta chain was determined in a study of T cell clonotyping in hematopoietic cell transplantation. On the study more broadly: Cytoreduction preceded collection of pretransplant recipient samples. Study-wide results and caveats: No sorting was done, leaving CD4 and CD8 contributions mixed. At the given depth, recipient repertoires were over 97% de novo clonotypes.

Indicated time point: recipient sample about 28 days before transplant, after cytoreduction. Blood collection times were about day -28 and days 30, 100, 180 posttransplant. From germline, CDR1 is MNHEY and CDR2 SMNVEV (reference sequence). The CDR3 consists of 16 residues. J lost 4 bases, V lost 2 bases, and 10 bases had no gene match. A word on this clone: Its antigen is not identified.

Clones were read by immunoSEQ multiplex PCR, and TCRdb kept only the in-frame ones, dropping some. Found here are some 29,000 clones, about three quarters of them singletons; the top ten hold roughly 6.8%. The specimen comprised peripheral blood mononuclear cells, sampled before stem cell transplant. The sequence derives from a woman in her 30s with chronic myeloid leukemia. Some clones in this sample may be carry-over from other donors' samples. J is TRBJ1-2 and V is TRBV27; 7 bases map to TRBD1. CDR3 protein: CASSLTGDPLSYGYTF. CDR3 coding DNA: TGTGCCAGCAGTTTAACAGGGGACCCCCTTAGCTATGGCTACACCTTC.